A selection of T cell receptor beta chains follows, all from one sample in a study of T cell changes during pregnancy in multiple sclerosis. Repertoires were generated with immunoSEQ multiplex PCR, while TCRdb's copy carries only in-frame clones and drops some. Here the sample spans tens of thousands of clones, under 95% being singletons. Sequencing used CD4+ T cells from peripheral blood mononuclear cells, obtained in the third trimester of pregnancy. The receptor set was obtained from a female donor with multiple sclerosis, enrolled in a pregnancy study. Each CDR3 is given with its conserved first and last residue. D genes are given only for firm matches. A row's size may be missing; if present it is once, few, many or a size class.

16,-,TRBJ2-7,-,TRBV5-1,TGCGCCAGCAGCTTGGGTAAAAGGGGTCTCGGCTACGAGCAGTACTTC,CASSLGKRGLGYEQYF
10,-,TRBJ2-1,-,TRBV20-1,TGCAGTGCCGCGGATTATGAGCAGTTCTTC,CSAADYEQFF
18,-,TRBJ2-7,TRBD1,TRBV2,TGTGCCAGCAGTGAAGCGCCGCCTCGGGACAGGGGACTCCACGAGCAGTACTTC,CASSEAPPRDRGLHEQYF
16,-,TRBJ2-7,TRBD1,TRBV4-1,TGCGCCAGCAGCCAAGCCTCAGGGGGCTCCACCTACGAGCAGTACTTC,CASSQASGGSTYEQYF
15,-,TRBJ1-2,-,TRBV6-5,TGTGCCAGCAGGGGAGCATGGACAGACCTCTATGGCTACACCTTC,CASRGAWTDLYGYTF
11,-,TRBJ1-4,-,TRBV19,TGTGCCAGTAGTCAAATGGAAAAACTGTTTTTT,CASSQMEKLFF
16,-,TRBJ2-7,TRBD2,TRBV11-2,TGTGCCAGCAGCTTAGCTTCCGGGACTAGCGGCTACGAGCAGTACTTC,CASSLASGTSGYEQYF
17,-,TRBJ1-1,TRBD1,TRBV10-2,TGCGCCAGCATCCCCCCGGTGGGGACAGGGCCCCACACTGAAGCTTTCTTT,CASIPPVGTGPHTEAFF
14,once,TRBJ2-5,TRBD1,TRBV30,TGTGCCTGGAGTTGGACAGGGCGCCAAGAGACCCAGTACTTC,CAWSWTGRQETQYF
16,-,TRBJ1-2,TRBD1,TRBV7-9,TGTGCCAGCAGCTTAAAAGGCCCAGGGGGCGCTTACGGCTACACCTTC,CASSLKGPGGAYGYTF
14,-,TRBJ2-3,-,TRBV6-1,TGTGCCAGCTGGAGGTACGGGCCTCGGGATACGCAGTATTTT,CASWRYGPRDTQYF